These 23 T cell receptor beta chains were sequenced from one sample in a study of shared clonotypes between healthy human individuals. Libraries were prepared by immunoSEQ multiplex PCR; TCRdb keeps only in-frame clonotypes and omits some of them. This table has over 2 million clones, under 95% appearing once. The sample comprised naive CD4+ T cells from PBMCs. The subset: CD45RA+ positively selected. The receptors originated from a man younger than 35 in good health. Some clones in this sample may be carry-over from other donors' samples.

This chain links TRBV25-1 with TRBJ2-5; D uncertain. Trimming shortened V by 2 bases and J by 5 bases, and 15 bases separated the two germline ends. CDR3 size: 15 residues. Germline V gives CDR1 MGHDK, CDR2 SYGVNS. DNA of the CDR3: TGTGCCAGCAGTGAAGACCTAGTAGGTCGGGAGACCCAGTACTTC. It encodes CASSEDLVGRETQYF.

This clone was counted a single time. The chain links TRBV5-6 to TRBJ2-1; 9 nucleotides agree with TRBD2. The length of the CDR3 is 15 residues. V shed 2 bases and J 3 bases; nucleotides not matched to a gene: 3. Germline V lookup: CDR1 SGHDT, CDR2 YYEEEE. Here the CDR3 reads CASSFSGSNYNEQFF. CDR3 bases: TGTGCCAGCAGCTTTAGCGGGAGTAACTACAATGAGCAGTTCTTC.

The chain uses TRBV28 and TRBJ2-5, with D tentatively TRBD1 (5 bases). V was pared by 5 bases and J by 5 bases, with 15 bases between. The CDR3 runs 14 residues. From germline, CDR1 is MDHEN and CDR2 SYDVKM. The CDR3 spells CASSESGLEETQYF. CDR3 DNA: TGTGCCAGCAGTGAATCAGGGCTGGAGGAGACCCAGTACTTC.

This clone was recorded a few times. The chain combines TRBV7-6 with TRBJ1-1, with D unresolved. Per germline, CDR1 SGHVS and CDR2 FNYEAQ. Between the trimmed V and J ends, which lost 5 bases and 5 bases, there was a span of 15 bases. The CDR3 has 14 residues. The CDR3 sequence is CASSIRPGGTEAFF. The CDR3 region has the DNA TGTGCCAGCAGCATAAGACCTGGAGGGACTGAAGCTTTCTTT.

This chain links TRBV7-9 with TRBJ1-2; 7 nucleotides agree with TRBD1. The CDR3 is 16 residues long. Trimming removed 5 bases from V and 1 base from J; junction bases left unmatched: 10. Looked up from germline, CDR1 is SEHNR and CDR2 is FQNEAQ (reference sequence). Here the CDR3 DNA reads TGTGCCAGCAGCCCCTGGGAGGGGGCTAGTAACTATGGCTACACCTTC. Its protein product is CASSPWEGASNYGYTF.

This clone was recorded once. This chain connects TRBV4-1 to TRBJ2-5; 8 nucleotides line up with TRBD2. The CDR3 consists of 15 residues. With V trimmed by 5 bases and J by 1 base, 6 bases remained unmatched. The germline V gene has CDR1 MGHRA and CDR2 YSYEKL. Here the CDR3 reads CASSFSLAVQETQYF. DNA of the CDR3: TGCGCCAGCAGCTTCTCACTAGCGGTCCAAGAGACCCAGTACTTC.

The rearrangement uses TRBV9 and TRBJ1-1, with D uncertain. Deletions cut 6 bases from V and 0 bases from J, with 9 bases between. CDR1 and CDR2 (germline): SGDLS, YYNGEE. The CDR3 is 13 residues long. The CDR3 reads CASTAVMNTEAFF. The CDR3 DNA sequence: TGTGCCAGCACGGCGGTTATGAACACTGAAGCTTTCTTT.

The chain uses TRBV5-1 and TRBJ1-1, with D perhaps TRBD1 (6 bases). Trimming left V 4 bases short and J 5 bases short, with 15 bases between. Germline V lookup: CDR1 SGHRS, CDR2 YFSETQ. This CDR3 region has 14 residues. Written as DNA, the CDR3 is TGCGCCAGCAGCCTCGAACAGGGAACGACTGAAGCTTTCTTT. Translated, it gives CASSLEQGTTEAFF.

V is TRBV7-8 and J is TRBJ2-7, with 8 positions matching TRBD1. This CDR3 contains 15 residues. Germline V gives CDR1 SGHVS, CDR2 FQNEAQ. Germline trimming cut 5 bases from V and 3 bases from J; bases unmatched to any gene: 9. CDR3 loop: CASSPRDRLGYEQYF. Here the CDR3 DNA reads TGTGCCAGCAGCCCGAGGGACAGGCTGGGCTACGAGCAGTACTTC.

The chain recombines TRBV7-3 with TRBJ2-1, with 8 bases aligning to TRBD2. Germline V CDR1 and CDR2: SGHTA, FQGTGA. Trimming cost V 3 bases and J 4 bases; bases outside gene matches: 5. This CDR3 has 15 residues. CDR3 sequence (DNA): TGTGCCAGCAGCTTCTTAAGCGGGAGTTACAATGAGCAGTTCTTC. Translation: CASSFLSGSYNEQFF.

In DNA, the CDR3 is TGTGCCAGCAGTTTTGATTCCGGGGAGCTGTTTTTT. This translates into CASSFDSGELFF. The rearrangement uses TRBV28 and TRBJ2-2; D is uncertain. The CDR3 spans 12 residues. Germline CDR1 reads MDHEN; CDR2 reads SYDVKM. Trimming shortened V by 3 bases and J by 6 bases, and 5 bases separated the two germline ends.

The gene calls are TRBV5-5 and TRBJ2-5; D gene unclear. V was trimmed by 4 bases and J by 5 bases, leaving 18 bases between them. Germline CDR1 is SGHKS and CDR2 is YYEKEE (reference sequence). The CDR3 has 15 residues. For the CDR3, the DNA is TGTGCCAGCAGCCCGATGTCGCGTACCGGGGAGACCCAGTACTTC. Protein: CASSPMSRTGETQYF. The variable domain in full, completed from reference TRBV5-5 and TRBJ2-5, reads DAGVTQSPTHLIKTRGQQVTLRCSPISGHKSVSWYQQVLGQGPQFIFQYYEKEERGRGNFPDRFSARQFPNYSSELNVNALLLGDSALYLCASSPMSRTGETQYFGPGTRLLVL.

The rearrangement uses TRBV27 and TRBJ2-1, with D possibly called TRBD1 or TRBD2 (6 bases each). Germline V gene lookup returns CDR1 MNHEY and CDR2 SMNVEV (reference sequence). The CDR3 loop spans 18 amino acids. V lost 3 bases to trimming and J lost 0 bases, with 18 bases between them. CDR3 in amino acids: CASSLGSGASSSYNEQFF. The CDR3 DNA reads as TGTGCCAGCAGTTTGGGTTCGGGGGCATCCAGCTCCTACAATGAGCAGTTCTTC.

This chain links TRBV25-1 with TRBJ1-1, with a tentative D call TRBD1 (6 bases). This CDR3 comprises 15 residues. The V end was cut by 2 bases, the J end by 10 bases, with 20 bases between. Germline CDR1 MGHDK, CDR2 SYGVNS. The CDR3 spells CASSETDSSLRGAFF. In DNA, the CDR3 is TGTGCCAGCAGTGAAACGGACAGCAGCCTCCGCGGAGCTTTCTTT. Using reference TRBV25-1 and TRBJ1-1 for the parts outside the CDR3, the full variable domain is EADIYQTPRYLVIGTGKKITLECSQTMGHDKMYWYQQDPGMELHLIHYSYGVNSTEKGDLSSESTVSRIRTEHFPLTLESARPSHTSQYLCASSETDSSLRGAFFGQGTRLTVV.

On this clone itself: Other DNA sequences within the sample encode an identical CDR3. The rearrangement joins TRBV18 to TRBJ2-7, with D uncertain. The germline V and J ends were trimmed by 0 bases and 6 bases, with 9 bases remaining between them. In germline, CDR1 is KGHSH, CDR2 LQKENI. The CDR3 length is 13 residues. The CDR3 region has the DNA TGTGCCAGCTCACCACCAATGGGTATCGAGCAGTACTTC. Its protein product is CASSPPMGIEQYF. Supplemented by reference TRBV18 and TRBJ2-7, the full variable domain reads NAGVMQNPRHLVRRRGQEARLRCSPMKGHSHVYWYRQLPEEGLKFMVYLQKENIIDESGMPKERFSAEFPKEGPSILRIQQVVRGDSAAYFCASSPPMGIEQYFGPGTRLTVT.

J is TRBJ2-7 and V is TRBV5-8; TRBD1 aligns across 8 bases. Trimming at V came to 9 bases and at J to 7 bases, leaving 15 bases not matched to a gene. Per the germline V gene, CDR1 is SGHTS and CDR2 is YDEGEE. The CDR3 runs 14 residues. The CDR3 sequence is CATHRDRSPSEQYF. The CDR3 bases are TGTGCCACCCACCGGGACAGGAGCCCTTCGGAGCAGTACTTC. The full variable domain, with the rest looked up from reference TRBV5-8 and TRBJ2-7, is EAGVTQSPTHLIKTRGQQATLRCSPISGHTSVYWYQQALGLGLQFLLWYDEGEERNRGNFPPRFSGRQFPNYSSELNVNALELEDSALYLCATHRDRSPSEQYFGPGTRLTVT.

This sequence joins TRBV2 and TRBJ1-1; D is perhaps TRBD1 (5 bases). The CDR3 covers 14 residues. Trimming removed 6 bases at V and 3 bases at J, with 14 bases between. The germline gives CDR1 SNHLY, CDR2 FYNNEI. The CDR3 DNA reads TGTGCCAGCAGCGGAGGGGTCGGAGACACTGAAGCTTTCTTT. It is translated as CASSGGVGDTEAFF. Together with reference TRBV2 and TRBJ1-1, the CDR3 gives the full variable domain: EPEVTQTPSHQVTQMGQEVILRCVPISNHLYFYWYRQILGQKVEFLVSFYNNEISEKSEIFDDQFSVERPDGSNFTLKIRSTKLEDSAMYFCASSGGVGDTEAFFGQGTRLTVV.

The chain is built from TRBV28 and TRBJ2-2; D is perhaps TRBD1 or TRBD2 (5 bases each). Germline V gene sequence: CDR1 MDHEN, CDR2 SYDVKM. The CDR3 spans 15 residues. Trimming stripped 5 bases from V and 3 bases from J, with 13 bases between. The CDR3: CASSTPGTYTGELFF. The CDR3 bases are TGTGCCAGCAGTACCCCCGGGACCTACACCGGGGAGCTGTTTTTT.

As to this clone: This sample also contains other DNA sequences that code for the same CDR3. The chain recombines TRBV5-4 with TRBJ1-2; D not resolved. The germline V and J ends were trimmed by 4 bases and 2 bases, with 12 bases remaining between them. The CDR3 consists of 14 residues. Per germline, CDR1 SGHNT and CDR2 YYREEE (reference sequence). CDR3 protein: CASSPDRGNYGYTF. The DNA for the CDR3 is TGTGCCAGCAGCCCAGACCGGGGAAACTATGGCTACACCTTC.

The chain is built from TRBV6-5 and TRBJ2-2, with D possibly TRBD2 on 7 matching bases. Germline V gene lookup returns CDR1 MNHEY and CDR2 SVGAGI. The CDR3 runs 15 residues. Trimming shortened V by 3 bases and J by 7 bases, and 15 bases separated the two germline ends. In nucleotides, the CDR3 is TGTGCCAGCAGTTATGAGGGAGGGGGTGGCGGGGAGCTGTTTTTT. Its translation is CASSYEGGGGGELFF.

The chain is built from TRBV7-9 and TRBJ2-5; TRBD1 aligns across 7 bases. Germline CDR1 and CDR2: SEHNR and FQNEAQ (reference sequence). CDR3 length equals 14 residues. V dropped 4 bases and J dropped 1; count of bases not matched to a gene: 3. This CDR3 reads CASSYTGVQETQYF. CDR3 sequence (DNA): TGTGCCAGCAGCTACACAGGGGTCCAAGAGACCCAGTACTTC.

The chain joins TRBV4-1 to TRBJ2-3; 7 bases fit TRBD2. The germline gives CDR1 MGHRA, CDR2 YSYEKL. J lost 0 bases, V lost 2 bases, and 5 bases had no gene match. The CDR3 loop spans 16 amino acids. CDR3 sequence: CASSQLAATSTDTQYF. CDR3 bases: TGCGCCAGCAGCCAACTAGCGGCGACTAGCACAGATACGCAGTATTTT.

This chain connects TRBV9 to TRBJ2-3; D is uncertain. Between the trimmed V and J ends, which lost 2 bases and 3 bases, there was a span of 13 bases. The CDR3 sequence is 15 residues long. In germline, CDR1 is SGDLS, CDR2 YYNGEE. CDR3 sequence: CASSVTSSQTDTQYF. The CDR3 region has the DNA TGTGCCAGCAGCGTCACTTCCAGTCAAACAGATACGCAGTATTTT.